A single sample gave rise to the 16 T cell receptor beta chains below, sequenced in a study of cytomegalovirus exposure and HLA in healthy donors. The PCR employed 60 Vbeta primers together with 13 Jbeta primers. This table comes from immunoSEQ multiplex PCR, and its TCRdb copy is limited to in-frame clones, with some not included. Of roughly 130,000 clones in the sample, more than 65% are singletons; the top ten hold under 3%. Sequenced input: PBMCs. These receptor sequences come from a woman younger than 30 in good health and CMV-seropositive.

This sequence joins TRBV30 and TRBJ2-7, with 9 bases lining up with TRBD1. With 0 bases clipped from V and 5 bases from J, the junction kept 2 bases outside the gene matches. The CDR3 length is 13 residues. Germline-derived CDR1 and CDR2 are GTSNPN and SVGIG (reference sequence). In DNA form, the CDR3 reads TGTGCCTGGAGTGTGACAGGGGGGGACGAGCAGTACTTC. Protein product: CAWSVTGGDEQYF.

This rearrangement joins TRBV2 to TRBJ2-4, with unresolved D. Trimming took off 7 bases at V and 4 bases at J, with 14 bases between the two ends. Looked up from germline, CDR1 is SNHLY and CDR2 is FYNNEI. The CDR3 contains 14 residues. This CDR3 is CASTEQDLKNIQYF. Written as DNA, the CDR3 is TGTGCCAGCACTGAGCAGGATCTAAAAAACATTCAGTACTTC.

V is TRBV7-9 and J is TRBJ2-3; 7 bases align to TRBD1. Trimming removed 5 bases from V and 4 bases from J; junction bases left unmatched: 3. Germline CDR1 SEHNR, CDR2 FQNEAQ (reference sequence). The CDR3 is 13 residues long. CDR3: CASSRTGADTQYF. DNA of the CDR3: TGTGCCAGCAGCCGAACAGGGGCAGATACGCAGTATTTT.

This clone was detected only a few times. V is TRBV27 and J is TRBJ1-5; D call uncertain. V gave up 4 bases and J gave up 2 bases, with 12 bases separating them. Looked up from germline, CDR1 is MNHEY and CDR2 is SMNVEV (reference sequence). The CDR3 consists of 15 residues. Here the CDR3 DNA reads TGTGCCAGCAGTTCCCTAGGCCCTGGCAATCAGCCCCAGCATTTT. Protein product: CASSSLGPGNQPQHF.

V gene TRBV30 combines with J gene TRBJ2-1; 10 bases line up with TRBD1. From germline, CDR1 is GTSNPN and CDR2 SVGIG (reference sequence). The CDR3 is made up of 15 amino acids. Trimming cost V 3 bases and J 6 bases; bases outside gene matches: 8. CDR3 amino acids: CAWSPAGTGVNEQFF. In nucleotides, the CDR3 is TGTGCCTGGAGCCCGGCCGGGACAGGGGTCAATGAGCAGTTCTTC. Looking up the rest from reference TRBV30 and TRBJ2-1 gives the full variable domain: SQTIHQWPATLVQPVGSPLSLECTVEGTSNPNLYWYRQAAGRGLQLLFYSVGIGQISSEVPQNLSASRPQDRQFILSSKKLLLSDSGFYLCAWSPAGTGVNEQFFGPGTRLTVL.

This clone was seen once. V usage is TRBV19 and J usage is TRBJ1-1, with D perhaps TRBD1 (5 bases). The germline V gene has CDR1 LNHDA and CDR2 SQIVND (reference sequence). The CDR3 has 17 residues. The V end was cut by 0 bases, the J end by 0 bases, with 14 bases between. CDR3 loop: CASSIEEQAPVNTEAFF. Written as DNA, the CDR3 is TGTGCCAGTAGTATAGAGGAACAGGCCCCCGTGAACACTGAAGCTTTCTTT.

The V and J genes are TRBV7-6 and TRBJ1-1; D may be TRBD1 (5 bases). V was cut by 5 bases and J by 2 bases, with 12 bases left in between. The CDR3 has 14 amino acids. Germline values: CDR1 SGHVS, CDR2 FNYEAQ. CDR3 sequence (DNA): TGTGCCAGCAGCCCGGGGGGAGCTAACACTGAAGCTTTCTTT. This gives the protein CASSPGGANTEAFF. The full variable domain, in which reference TRBV7-6 and TRBJ1-1 provide the parts outside the CDR3, is GAGVSQSPRYKVTKRGQDVALRCDPISGHVSLYWYRQALGQGPEFLTYFNYEAQQDKSGLPNDRFSAERPEGSISTLTIQRTEQRDSAMYRCASSPGGANTEAFFGQGTRLTVV.

The chain employs TRBV27 and TRBJ1-2, with D unresolved. The germline CDR1 and CDR2 sequences are MNHEY and SMNVEV (reference sequence). The V end was cut by 3 bases, the J end by 4 bases, with 9 bases between. The CDR3 has 13 residues. The CDR3 DNA follows: TGTGCCAGCAGTTTGCAAATCGGCTATGGCTACACCTTC. This encodes CASSLQIGYGYTF.

The chain joins TRBV11-3 to TRBJ2-1; 16 bases are shared with TRBD2. The CDR3 has 15 amino acids. The V gene end was trimmed by 5 bases and the J gene end by 8 bases; junction bases not matched to a gene: 3. The germline V gene encodes CDR1 SGHNT and CDR2 YENEEA. The DNA for the CDR3 is TGTGCCAGCAGCCCGGGGACTAGCGGGGGGGATGAGCAGTTCTTC. As protein: CASSPGTSGGDEQFF.

V gene TRBV28 combines with J gene TRBJ1-2; 7 bases are shared with TRBD1. Germline V gene data show CDR1 as MDHEN and CDR2 as SYDVKM. The junction had 6 bases not matched to a gene; V was cut back by 4 bases and J by 1 base. There are 15 residues in the CDR3. The DNA for the CDR3 is TGTGCCAGCAGTTCGACAGGGATCCGTAACTATGGCTACACCTTC. Translated, it gives CASSSTGIRNYGYTF.

In its sample, this clone was seen once. The chain recombines TRBV7-9 with TRBJ1-5, with 8 bases identical to TRBD1. The junction had 5 bases not matched to a gene; V was cut back by 1 base and J by 6 bases. Germline V gene data show CDR1 as SEHNR and CDR2 as FQNEAQ (reference sequence). The CDR3 has 15 amino acids. The CDR3 bases are TGTGCCAGCAGCTTAGGGCAGGGGGCGAGTCAGCCCCAGCATTTT. Translation: CASSLGQGASQPQHF.

The rearrangement joins TRBV5-1 to TRBJ2-5; TRBD1 matches 7 bases. The CDR3 consists of 14 residues. The V and J ends lost 0 bases and 1 base, in that order; junction bases with no gene match: 0. CDR1 SGHRS and CDR2 YFSETQ come from the germline V gene. CDR3 amino acids: CASSLGQGQETQYF. The CDR3 nucleotides are TGCGCCAGCAGCTTGGGACAGGGCCAAGAGACCCAGTACTTC.

The V call is TRBV25-1, the J call TRBJ2-5; possibly TRBD1 for D (6 bases). Germline V gene lookup returns CDR1 MGHDK and CDR2 SYGVNS. The CDR3 extends over 15 amino acids. V lost 2 bases, J lost 1 base, and 11 bases lay in between. This CDR3 is CASSEKGDFQETQYF. The CDR3, as DNA: TGTGCCAGCAGTGAAAAGGGGGATTTCCAAGAGACCCAGTACTTC. The variable domain in full, completed from reference TRBV25-1 and TRBJ2-5, reads EADIYQTPRYLVIGTGKKITLECSQTMGHDKMYWYQQDPGMELHLIHYSYGVNSTEKGDLSSESTVSRIRTEHFPLTLESARPSHTSQYLCASSEKGDFQETQYFGPGTRLLVL.

DNA of the CDR3: TGCAGCGTGGCCCCCGGGGGGGCTGAAGCTTTCTTT. Its translation: CSVAPGGAEAFF. This chain joins TRBV29-1 and TRBJ1-1; D is possibly TRBD1 (5 bases). There are 12 residues in the CDR3. The germline V and J ends were trimmed by 6 bases and 6 bases, with 14 bases remaining between them. From germline, CDR1 is SQVTM and CDR2 ANQGSEA.

In the case of this clone: Compared with germline, one end of the junction differs, possibly owing to a read error. This sample also contains other DNA sequences that code for the same CDR3. V usage is TRBV6-1 and J usage is TRBJ2-2, with D perhaps TRBD2 (5 bases). Germline CDR1 MNHNS, CDR2 SASEGT. This CDR3 spans 12 amino acids. The CDR3 loop is CASTLRTGELFF. As DNA, the CDR3 is TGTGCCAGCACCCTCCGGACCGGGGAGCTGTTCTTT.

V usage is TRBV2 and J usage is TRBJ2-7; TRBD2 is a possible D gene (6 bases). The length of the CDR3 is 17 residues. Germline lookup yields CDR1 SNHLY and CDR2 FYNNEI. With 4 bases removed from V and 3 bases from J, the gap between germline ends came to 22 bases. The DNA of the CDR3 is TGTGCCAGCAGTGGATCGCGGGACTGGGCGGGTAGCTACGAGCAGTACTTC. Its translation is CASSGSRDWAGSYEQYF.